The sequence of this T cell receptor (beta chain) was determined in a study of cytomegalovirus exposure and HLA in healthy donors. Study as a whole: Genotyping of more than 300 donors showed that over 80% belonged to the Caucasian-associated ancestry cluster. The study's findings and limits: Accounts indicate the classifier identified cytomegalovirus status with strong specificity and sensitivity.

This clone was seen a single time. Its antigen is as yet unknown. The PCR used 60 Vbeta and 13 Jbeta primers. The method was immunoSEQ multiplex PCR; TCRdb's version includes in-frame clones alone and lacks a portion of them. The sample contains about 89,000 clones, about 74% of which appear only once. CDR1 and CDR2 (germline): SGHRS, YFSETQ. Trimming removed 4 bases at V and 5 bases at J, with 12 bases between. The CDR3 spans 13 residues. This clonotype originated in a man aged 25 to 40 in good health and CMV-seronegative. The V and J genes are TRBV5-1 and TRBJ2-5; a weak D match, TRBD2 (6 bases). Sequencing was performed on PBMCs. The chain's CDR3 is CASSGREFETQYF. CDR3 coding DNA: TGCGCCAGCAGCGGTCGGGAGTTTGAGACCCAGTACTTC.